This TCR beta chain was identified in a study of Graves' ophthalmopathy and Graves' hyperthyroidism. Study-level findings and limits: As the model predicted ophthalmopathy progression, it achieved a sensitivity of around 71% and a specificity of 72.22%.

TCR beta CDR3 amplification used RNA transcripts. Second-round multiplex PCR came after first-round RT-PCR with HTBI primers. MiXCR was run by TCRdb on the multiplex PCR reads, yielding one entry per CDR3 protein. The repertoire consists of about 620,000 distinct CDR3 sequences, with approximately 22% occurring once and the leading ten covering approximately 7%. The PBMC fraction was derived from 9.5 to 10 ml of fresh peripheral blood. This clonotype has a count of ten or more. The antigen is unknown. The germline CDR1 and CDR2 sequences are MNHEY and SVGAGI. The ends were cut back, 2 bases at V and 4 bases at J, with 8 bases in the middle. The CDR3 has 13 residues.

The source of this sequence is a woman between 18 and 30 years old with stable Graves' hyperthyroidism. Some clones in this sample may be carry-over from other donors' samples. Material for sequencing was peripheral blood. This sequence joins TRBV6-5 and TRBJ2-5; D is tentatively TRBD1 or TRBD2 (6 bases each). CDR3 sequence (DNA): TGTGCCAGCAGTTACGGGGGGCGAGAGACCCAGTACTTC. Its translation: CASSYGGRETQYF.